One sample yielded the 29 T cell receptor beta chains listed below, sequenced in a study of cytomegalovirus exposure and HLA in healthy donors. The PCR ran on 60 Vbeta and 13 Jbeta primers. The repertoire was sequenced with immunoSEQ multiplex PCR; TCRdb's copy has only in-frame clones and lacks some. The sample has approximately 100,000 clones, roughly 71% seen once; the top ten hold about 5.7%. Input material: PBMCs. These receptors came from a woman aged 70-85 years in good health and CMV-seropositive.

The chain links TRBV7-2 to TRBJ2-3, with TRBD2 matching over 9 bases. V lost 2 bases and J lost 1; bases outside the gene matches: 1. The length of the CDR3 is 15 residues. The germline gives CDR1 SGHTA, CDR2 FQGNSA. The CDR3 is CASSLKRGGTDTQYF. CDR3 nucleotides: TGTGCCAGCAGCTTAAAGCGGGGGGGCACAGATACGCAGTATTTT. The entire variable domain, with the rest obtained from reference TRBV7-2 and TRBJ2-3, is as follows: GAGVSQSPSNKVTEKGKDVELRCDPISGHTALYWYRQSLGQGLEFLIYFQGNSAPDKSGLPSDRFSAERTGGSVSTLTIQRTQQEDSAVYLCASSLKRGGTDTQYFGPGTRLTVL.

The gene calls are TRBV6-5 and TRBJ1-1; unclear D gene. The V end was cut by 2 bases, the J end by 0 bases, with 10 bases between. Germline V gives CDR1 MNHEY, CDR2 SVGAGI. CDR3 length equals 15 residues. CDR3 coding DNA: TGTGCCAGCAGTTACACGTTACAGTTGAACACTGAAGCTTTCTTT. Residues: CASSYTLQLNTEAFF.

The rearrangement uses TRBV15 and TRBJ1-1; TRBD1 might be the D (6 bases). The CDR3 totals 16 residues. The V end lost 4 bases, the J end lost 5 bases, and 20 bases lay between the germline ends. The V gene's germline CDR1 is LNHNV and CDR2 YYDKDF (reference sequence). The CDR3 DNA is TGTGCCACCAGCACCCCCCGGGGGGCCCTGAGGACTGAAGCTTTCTTT. Translating gives CATSTPRGALRTEAFF.

This clone was recorded a few times. V and J are TRBV5-1 and TRBJ2-7; 9 bases are a match to TRBD2. CDR3 length equals 15 residues. V was pared by 4 bases and J by 7 bases, with 12 bases of the junction left unmatched. Germline V gene sequence: CDR1 SGHRS, CDR2 YFSETQ. The chain's CDR3 is CASSGGWASGDEQYF. CDR3 sequence (DNA): TGCGCCAGCAGCGGAGGGTGGGCTAGCGGGGATGAGCAGTACTTC.

A remark on this clone: At one end the junction does not follow the germline gene, possibly because of a read error. The chain links TRBV30 to TRBJ1-2; possibly TRBD1 for D (5 bases). The length of the CDR3 is 13 residues. Germline assignment: CDR1 GTSNPN and CDR2 SVGIG (reference sequence). CDR3 region: CARSVTGHYGYTF. The CDR3 nucleotides are TGTGCCCGGAGCGTCACAGGACACTATGGCTACACCTTC.

This clone was seen a single time. The chain is built from TRBV7-7 and TRBJ1-2; D not certain. The CDR3 length is 14 residues. Looked up from germline, CDR1 is SSHAT and CDR2 is FNYEAQ (reference sequence). V gave up 0 bases and J gave up 4 bases, with 9 bases separating them. In DNA, the CDR3 is TGTGCCAGCAGCTTAGCGCACAGCTTCTATGGCTACACCTTC. Translating gives CASSLAHSFYGYTF.

This rearrangement joins TRBV14 to TRBJ2-3, with 11 positions matching TRBD2. Germline CDR1 and CDR2: SGHDN and FVKESK. V shed 0 bases and J 2 bases; nucleotides not matched to a gene: 13. CDR3 length: 20 residues. In DNA form, the CDR3 reads TGTGCCAGCAGCCAAGATTCGCCTAGCGGGGGGCACGGGCCCACAGATACGCAGTATTTT. This encodes CASSQDSPSGGHGPTDTQYF. The variable domain in full, with the rest retrieved from reference TRBV14 and TRBJ2-3, is EAGVTQFPSHSVIEKGQTVTLRCDPISGHDNLYWYRRVMGKEIKFLLHFVKESKQDESGMPNNRFLAERTGGTYSTLKVQPAELEDSGVYFCASSQDSPSGGHGPTDTQYFGPGTRLTVL.

The chain employs TRBV29-1 and TRBJ2-2; 9 nucleotides match TRBD2. Per the germline V gene, CDR1 is SQVTM and CDR2 is ANQGSEA. The V segment lost 7 bases and the J segment 7 bases; nucleotides outside the gene matches: 7. This CDR3 has 13 amino acids. The CDR3 nucleotides are TGCAGCGCCGGGACTAGCATGAACGGGGAGCTGTTTTTT. Translated, it gives CSAGTSMNGELFF.

V usage is TRBV29-1 and J usage is TRBJ1-1, with 8 bases fitting TRBD1. The CDR3 has 11 residues. The trim removed 2 bases at V and 10 bases at J, leaving 3 bases unmatched. Germline V CDR1 and CDR2: SQVTM, ANQGSEA. The CDR3 DNA is TGCAGCGTTGAAAGGACAGGGTTAGCTTTCTTT. The encoded protein is CSVERTGLAFF. The variable domain in full, with the rest retrieved from reference TRBV29-1 and TRBJ1-1, is SAVISQKPSRDICQRGTSLTIQCQVDSQVTMMFWYRQQPGQSLTLIATANQGSEATYESGFVIDKFPISRPNLTFSTLTVSNMSPEDSSIYLCSVERTGLAFFGQGTRLTVV.

This clone was seen a few times. The sample carries other DNA sequences with the same CDR3. The chain joins TRBV27 to TRBJ1-5; 8 bases map to TRBD1. CDR1 and CDR2 (germline): MNHEY, SMNVEV (reference sequence). V lost 3 bases and J lost 2; bases outside the gene matches: 0. This CDR3 region has 14 residues. The CDR3 DNA sequence: TGTGCCAGCAGTTTGGACAGGGGCAATCAGCCCCAGCATTTT. Residues: CASSLDRGNQPQHF.

The chain couples TRBV29-1 to TRBJ2-5, with 8 bases identical to TRBD1. The germline CDR1 and CDR2 sequences are SQVTM and ANQGSEA. J gave up 0 bases and V 1 base, and 10 bases lay outside the gene matches. CDR3 size: 17 residues. CDR3 amino acids: CSVEGTYTGGDQETQYF. The CDR3, as DNA: TGCAGCGTTGAAGGAACCTACACAGGGGGTGACCAAGAGACCCAGTACTTC. The entire variable domain, with the rest obtained from reference TRBV29-1 and TRBJ2-5, is as follows: SAVISQKPSRDICQRGTSLTIQCQVDSQVTMMFWYRQQPGQSLTLIATANQGSEATYESGFVIDKFPISRPNLTFSTLTVSNMSPEDSSIYLCSVEGTYTGGDQETQYFGPGTRLLVL.

This clone was detected a few times. V usage is TRBV5-5 and J usage is TRBJ2-5; D is undetermined. The CDR3 runs 14 residues. CDR1 and CDR2 (germline): SGHKS, YYEKEE (reference sequence). V was shortened by 4 bases and J by 5 bases, with 15 bases between the two germline ends. In DNA form, the CDR3 reads TGTGCCAGCAGCCCAAATGCAAGGCGGGAGACCCAGTACTTC. Residues: CASSPNARRETQYF.

The J gene is TRBJ2-1, the V gene TRBV30; TRBD1 agrees at 11 bases. The germline V gene encodes CDR1 GTSNPN and CDR2 SVGIG (reference sequence). Trimming cost V 5 bases and J 3 bases; bases outside gene matches: 9. The CDR3 spans 16 residues. Written as DNA, the CDR3 is TGTGCCTGGTGTTCAACCGGGACAGGGGGCTACAATGAGCAGTTCTTC. Translated: CAWCSTGTGGYNEQFF.

This clone was counted between two and nine times. The CDR3 bases are TGTGCCTGGAGTACCAAGGTGGCAGGGGCGGATGGCTACACCTTC. Translating it yields CAWSTKVAGADGYTF. This chain uses TRBV30 with TRBJ1-2; tentative D call: TRBD1 (6 bases). The CDR3 runs 15 residues. The germline CDR1 and CDR2 sequences are GTSNPN and SVGIG (reference sequence). Trimming shortened V by 2 bases and J by 6 bases, and 19 bases separated the two germline ends.

This chain links TRBV19 with TRBJ1-1; 7 nucleotides match TRBD1. Germline values: CDR1 LNHDA, CDR2 SQIVND (reference sequence). CDR3 length equals 14 residues. V lost 10 bases to trimming and J lost 4 bases; unmatched junction nucleotides: 12. CDR3 loop: CATARQGLATEAFF. The CDR3 DNA reads as TGTGCCACGGCCCGACAGGGACTTGCCACTGAAGCTTTCTTT.

The sample holds one count of this clone. The V call is TRBV6-6, the J call TRBJ2-3, with 7 bases matching TRBD2. Germline CDR1 reads MNHNY; CDR2 reads SVGAGI (reference sequence). This CDR3 is built from 15 residues. Unmatched junction bases numbered 6, after V lost 0 bases and J lost 6 bases. CDR3 protein: CASSYSGGGGDTQYF. The CDR3 bases are TGTGCCAGCAGTTACTCGGGCGGGGGTGGCGATACGCAGTATTTT.

The rearrangement joins TRBV19 to TRBJ2-1; a possible D gene is TRBD2 (5 bases). Germline CDR1 reads LNHDA; CDR2 reads SQIVND (reference sequence). The CDR3 covers 15 residues. V gave up 7 bases and J gave up 0 bases, with 13 bases separating them. CDR3 residues: CASMVAQSSYNEQFF. CDR3 DNA: TGTGCCAGTATGGTAGCGCAAAGCTCCTACAATGAGCAGTTCTTC. The full variable domain, in which reference TRBV19 and TRBJ2-1 provide the parts outside the CDR3, is DGGITQSPKYLFRKEGQNVTLSCEQNLNHDAMYWYRQDPGQGLRLIYYSQIVNDFQKGDIAEGYSVSREKKESFPLTVTSAQKNPTAFYLCASMVAQSSYNEQFFGPGTRLTVL.

The chain links TRBV7-2 to TRBJ1-5; 7 positions match TRBD1. J gave up 0 bases and V 4 bases, and 0 bases lay outside the gene matches. The CDR3 is made up of 14 amino acids. CDR1 is SGHTA, CDR2 FQGNSA, per germline. DNA for the CDR3: TGTGCCAGCAGCTGGACAGGTAGCAATCAGCCCCAGCATTTT. Translation gives CASSWTGSNQPQHF. The entire variable domain, with the rest obtained from reference TRBV7-2 and TRBJ1-5, is as follows: GAGVSQSPSNKVTEKGKDVELRCDPISGHTALYWYRQSLGQGLEFLIYFQGNSAPDKSGLPSDRFSAERTGGSVSTLTIQRTQQEDSAVYLCASSWTGSNQPQHFGDGTRLSIL.

The chain has TRBV5-4 and TRBJ2-5; the match to TRBD2 covers 13 bases. The CDR3 runs 16 residues. Looked up from germline, CDR1 is SGHNT and CDR2 is YYREEE (reference sequence). Trimming removed 2 bases from V and 7 bases from J; junction bases left unmatched: 8. The CDR3 is CASSFRGTSGAVTQYF. CDR3 in DNA: TGTGCCAGCAGCTTTCGGGGGACTAGCGGGGCTGTGACCCAGTACTTC.

The chain recombines TRBV28 with TRBJ1-5; possible D gene TRBD1, 5 bases. The CDR3 runs 15 residues. Trimming pared 3 bases from V and 5 bases from J, leaving 14 bases between. Looked up from germline, CDR1 is MDHEN and CDR2 is SYDVKM. For the CDR3, the DNA is TGTGCCAGCAGTTTGGGGGAGGGGTTATATCAGCCCCAGCATTTT. Its translation is CASSLGEGLYQPQHF.

This chain links TRBV6-6 with TRBJ2-7; 9 bases map to TRBD1. Trimming removed 6 bases from V and 5 bases from J; junction bases left unmatched: 11. Germline lookup yields CDR1 MNHNY and CDR2 SVGAGI (reference sequence). There are 15 residues in the CDR3. The CDR3 is CASRLRDREINEQYF. The CDR3 DNA follows: TGTGCCAGCAGACTCCGGGACAGGGAAATTAACGAGCAGTACTTC.

The chain employs TRBV7-8 and TRBJ2-7, with D possibly being TRBD2 (6 bases). Trimming pared 5 bases from V and 6 bases from J, leaving 20 bases between. Germline-derived CDR1 and CDR2 are SGHVS and FQNEAQ. This CDR3 is built from 15 residues. The CDR3 is CASSPDGGFLVEQYF. CDR3 coding DNA: TGTGCCAGCAGCCCCGATGGGGGGTTCTTGGTCGAGCAGTACTTC.

The chain is built from TRBV18 and TRBJ2-7, with 8 bases matching TRBD1. The CDR3 spans 15 residues. Germline CDR1 reads KGHSH; CDR2 reads LQKENI. With V trimmed by 2 bases and J by 0 bases, 3 bases remained unmatched. The CDR3 DNA reads as TGTGCCAGCTCACCAACGACAGGGGTCTCCTACGAGCAGTACTTC. Translation: CASSPTTGVSYEQYF.

The chain uses TRBV14 and TRBJ1-1; weak D call: TRBD1 (6 bases). The CDR3 loop spans 16 amino acids. The V end was cut by 4 bases, the J end by 4 bases, with 19 bases between. CDR1 and CDR2 from the germline V gene are SGHDN and FVKESK. CDR3 sequence: CASSPRQGPGATEAFF. CDR3 bases: TGTGCCAGCAGCCCGCGGCAGGGGCCCGGAGCCACTGAAGCTTTCTTT. The variable domain in full, with the rest retrieved from reference TRBV14 and TRBJ1-1, is EAGVTQFPSHSVIEKGQTVTLRCDPISGHDNLYWYRRVMGKEIKFLLHFVKESKQDESGMPNNRFLAERTGGTYSTLKVQPAELEDSGVYFCASSPRQGPGATEAFFGQGTRLTVV.

J is TRBJ1-3 and V is TRBV30; possible D gene TRBD1, 5 bases. Trimming stripped 5 bases from V and 9 bases from J, with 14 bases between. The CDR3 totals 12 residues. Germline V gene lookup returns CDR1 GTSNPN and CDR2 SVGIG (reference sequence). The CDR3 loop reads CAWWGGAGTIYF. DNA for the CDR3: TGTGCCTGGTGGGGGGGAGCGGGCACCATATATTTT.

The chain has TRBV5-1 and TRBJ2-2; possible D gene TRBD2, 5 bases. This CDR3 has 15 amino acids. Germline loops: CDR1 SGHRS, CDR2 YFSETQ. The V end was cut by 2 bases, the J end by 1 base, with 9 bases between. Here the CDR3 reads CASSFGGWNTGELFF. CDR3 sequence (DNA): TGCGCCAGCAGCTTTGGAGGTTGGAACACCGGGGAGCTGTTTTTT.

The V gene is TRBV4-3, the J gene TRBJ2-7, with D tentatively TRBD2 (5 bases). The CDR3 is 14 residues long. Germline lookup yields CDR1 LGHNA and CDR2 YSLEER. V was pared by 1 base and J by 1 base, with 8 bases between. CDR3 loop: CASSQAEGSYEQYF. The CDR3 coding sequence is TGCGCCAGCAGCCAAGCCGAGGGATCCTACGAGCAGTACTTC.

A word on this clone: Other nucleotide sequences in the sample specify the same CDR3. The V and J genes are TRBV5-1 and TRBJ1-1; the match to TRBD1 covers 9 bases. The CDR3 is 15 residues long. V lost 3 bases, J lost 5 bases, and 8 bases stayed unmatched. Germline lookup yields CDR1 SGHRS and CDR2 YFSETQ. CDR3 coding DNA: TGCGCCAGCAGCTCGTCCGGGACAGGGACGACTGAAGCTTTCTTT. Translating it yields CASSSSGTGTTEAFF.

The chain combines TRBV5-1 with TRBJ2-7; 11 nucleotides align to TRBD2. The CDR3 consists of 16 residues. V trimming: 1 base; J trimming: 1 base; junction bases outside the gene matches: 4. Germline CDR1 and CDR2: SGHRS and YFSETQ. The CDR3 loop reads CASSLLGLAESYEQYF. The CDR3, as DNA: TGCGCCAGCAGCTTGTTGGGACTAGCGGAGTCCTACGAGCAGTACTTC.